These 31 T cell receptor beta chains came from one sample sequenced in a study of T cell repertoires and HLA-DP antigens. After approximately 16 days, CD4+ cells were restimulated 20 to 25 h with the same allogeneic DPB1. Retrovirally transduced HeLa cells with HLA-DPA1/DPB1, HLA-DM, invariant chain and CD80 served as stimulators. The data were produced by immunoSEQ multiplex PCR, yet TCRdb's version contains in-frame clones alone and is incomplete. The data contain about 2,000 clones, roughly 70% of them singletons. The specimen was CD137- CD4+ T cells from cultured PBMCs. The receptor set was obtained from a man aged 50 or older in good health and CMV-seronegative.

V is TRBV28 and J is TRBJ2-1; 15 bases align to TRBD2. J gave up 5 bases and V 6 bases, and 14 bases lay outside the gene matches. The CDR3 loop spans 19 amino acids. Germline V lookup: CDR1 MDHEN, CDR2 SYDVKM. The CDR3 protein is CASRRKTAWTSGRDNEQFF. The CDR3 bases are TGTGCCAGCAGACGAAAGACGGCCTGGACTAGCGGGAGGGACAATGAGCAGTTCTTC.

The chain carries TRBV5-5 and TRBJ2-1, with TRBD2 matching over 14 bases. The CDR3 is made up of 16 amino acids. V was clipped by 2 bases and J by 6 bases; unmatched bases: 4. Germline CDR1 is SGHKS and CDR2 is YYEKEE (reference sequence). The DNA of the CDR3 is TGTGCCAGCAGCTTTAGGGGACTAGCGGGAGTCAATGAGCAGTTCTTC. Translating it yields CASSFRGLAGVNEQFF.

This clone was counted a single time. The chain joins TRBV30 to TRBJ2-7; no clear D. V lost 4 bases to trimming and J lost 0 bases, with 13 bases between them. Germline CDR1 and CDR2: GTSNPN and SVGIG (reference sequence). The CDR3 spans 14 residues. CDR3 sequence (DNA): TGTGCCTGGAATAAGGTGCGGATCTCCTACGAGCAGTACTTC. Protein: CAWNKVRISYEQYF.

The gene calls are TRBV11-1 and TRBJ1-5; 9 nucleotides align to TRBD1. Trimming removed 4 bases from V and 1 base from J; junction bases left unmatched: 2. CDR3 length: 15 residues. Germline V gene sequence: CDR1 SGHAT, CDR2 FQDESV (reference sequence). For the CDR3, the DNA is TGTGCCAGCAGCTCCGGGACAGGGAGCAATCAGCCCCAGCATTTT. As protein: CASSSGTGSNQPQHF.

This clone was observed a few times. The chain has TRBV6-5 and TRBJ2-7; D not certain. V was clipped by 5 bases and J by 7 bases, with 12 bases between them. This CDR3 has 12 residues. Germline CDR1 is MNHEY and CDR2 is SVGAGI. The CDR3 sequence: CASSPRLREQYF. DNA of the CDR3: TGTGCCAGCAGTCCCCGCCTGAGGGAGCAGTACTTC.

The chain is built from TRBV6-1 and TRBJ2-1, with D possibly being TRBD1 or TRBD2 (6 bases each). The CDR3 has 14 residues. Germline assignment: CDR1 MNHNS and CDR2 SASEGT. Trimming pared 7 bases from V and 7 bases from J, leaving 17 bases between. CDR3 region: CASIPGATGNEQFF. The CDR3, as DNA: TGTGCCAGCATCCCGGGGGCCACCGGAAATGAGCAGTTCTTC.

This sequence joins TRBV7-3 and TRBJ2-3; a weak D match, TRBD2 (6 bases). The CDR3 is made up of 15 amino acids. Germline V gene data show CDR1 as SGHTA and CDR2 as FQGTGA. The V gene lost 5 bases and the J gene lost 2 bases, with 14 bases spanning the gap. The CDR3 nucleotides are TGTGCCAGCAGCCGCTCCGGGGGTAACACAGATACGCAGTATTTT. Translation gives CASSRSGGNTDTQYF.

This clone was found a few times. This chain connects TRBV7-9 to TRBJ2-1; 14 bases line up with TRBD2. Germline CDR1 and CDR2: SEHNR and FQNEAQ (reference sequence). The V and J ends lost 5 bases and 8 bases, in that order; junction bases with no gene match: 5. The CDR3 covers 15 residues. In nucleotides, the CDR3 is TGTGCCAGCAGCCAGGGACTAGCGGGAGTCTATGAGCAGTTCTTC. This gives the protein CASSQGLAGVYEQFF.

The CDR3 DNA follows: TGTGCCAGCAGCTCTAGCGTTTCGAACACCGGGGAGCTGTTTTTT. It encodes CASSSSVSNTGELFF. The chain is built from TRBV11-3 and TRBJ2-2; the D gene is possibly TRBD2 (6 bases). This CDR3 region has 15 residues. Germline V CDR1 and CDR2: SGHNT, YENEEA. V was cut by 4 bases and J by 0 bases, with 9 bases left in between. Filled out from reference TRBV11-3 and TRBJ2-2, the complete variable domain reads EAGVVQSPRYKIIEKKQPVAFWCNPISGHNTLYWYLQNLGQGPELLIRYENEEAVDDSQLPKDRFSAERLKGVDSTLKIQPAELGDSAVYLCASSSSVSNTGELFFGEGSRLTVL.

V and J are TRBV4-1 and TRBJ2-4; D ambiguous. The germline gives CDR1 MGHRA, CDR2 YSYEKL. Trimming shortened V by 4 bases and J by 8 bases, and 18 bases separated the two germline ends. The CDR3 sequence is 15 residues long. CDR3 nucleotide sequence: TGCGCCAGCAGCCGCATCGTAGAGGCTTCGGACATTCAGTACTTC. Protein sequence: CASSRIVEASDIQYF.

By its share, this clone is medium-sized. The J gene is TRBJ1-3, the V gene TRBV7-9, with 7 positions matching TRBD1. This CDR3 region has 16 residues. The J segment lost 0 bases and the V segment lost 3 bases, leaving 5 bases of the junction unmatched. Germline-derived CDR1 and CDR2 are SEHNR and FQNEAQ (reference sequence). This CDR3 is CASSFRTGFSGNTIYF. The CDR3 DNA reads TGTGCCAGCAGCTTCCGGACAGGCTTCTCTGGAAACACCATATATTTT.

There are a few counts of this clone. The V and J genes are TRBV7-6 and TRBJ2-7; a weak D match, TRBD2 (5 bases). Germline-derived CDR1 and CDR2 are SGHVS and FNYEAQ. The CDR3 is 15 amino acids. The V end was cut by 1 base, the J end by 3 bases, with 13 bases between. As DNA, the CDR3 is TGTGCCAGCAGCTTAGGTGAGGCGGGCGGCTACGAGCAGTACTTC. Residues: CASSLGEAGGYEQYF.

V is TRBV4-2 and J is TRBJ1-6, with TRBD1 matching over 7 bases. The CDR3 spans 15 residues. V lost 3 bases and J lost 8; bases outside the gene matches: 7. Germline values: CDR1 LGHNA, CDR2 YNFKEQ. The CDR3 here is CASSHADRDDSPLHF. CDR3 DNA sequence: TGTGCCAGCAGCCACGCAGACAGGGATGATTCACCCCTCCACTTT.

V gene TRBV28 combines with J gene TRBJ1-2; D is unresolved. This CDR3 has 11 amino acids. Per germline, CDR1 MDHEN and CDR2 SYDVKM. Deletions cut 6 bases from V and 8 bases from J, with 10 bases between. CDR3 in amino acids: CASREKWGYTF. The CDR3 coding sequence is TGTGCCAGCAGGGAGAAGTGGGGCTACACCTTC.

This rearrangement joins TRBV7-8 to TRBJ2-1, with a weak D call TRBD2 (5 bases). Trimming pared 4 bases from V and 0 bases from J, leaving 10 bases between. The CDR3 length is 15 residues. Germline-derived CDR1 and CDR2 are SGHVS and FQNEAQ. CDR3 DNA sequence: TGTGCCAGCAGCTGGCGGGCAGTCTCCTACAATGAGCAGTTCTTC. Protein product: CASSWRAVSYNEQFF.

The V gene is TRBV7-1, the J gene TRBJ2-7; D perhaps matches TRBD1 (5 bases). TRBV7-1 is assigned to the ORF class and has an uncertain function. V was shortened by 4 bases and J by 2 bases, with 21 bases between the two germline ends. The CDR3 contains 17 residues. CDR3 DNA sequence: TGTGCCAGCAGCTTAGCCCACTTACGTCAGACAGCCTACGAGCAGTACTTC. Its protein product is CASSLAHLRQTAYEQYF.

The chain links TRBV7-9 to TRBJ2-7; TRBD1 matches 7 bases. The CDR3 sequence is 13 residues long. The ends lost 5 bases at V and 3 bases at J; junction bases unmatched: 4. The germline V gene has CDR1 SEHNR and CDR2 FQNEAQ (reference sequence). CDR3 region: CASSKRQGYEQYF. The CDR3 DNA follows: TGTGCCAGCAGCAAGAGACAGGGCTACGAGCAGTACTTC.

J is TRBJ1-3 and V is TRBV6-4; D gene unclear. With 6 bases removed from V and 0 bases from J, the gap between germline ends came to 12 bases. From germline, CDR1 is MRHNA and CDR2 SNTAGT. The CDR3 sequence is 15 residues long. The chain's CDR3 is CASRITQSSGNTIYF. The CDR3 bases are TGTGCCAGCAGGATCACCCAGAGCTCTGGAAACACCATATATTTT.

The V and J genes are TRBV7-7 and TRBJ2-5; D is possibly TRBD2 (5 bases). This CDR3 is built from 13 residues. Germline V CDR1 and CDR2: SSHAT, FNYEAQ (reference sequence). V was trimmed by 4 bases and J by 5 bases, leaving 11 bases between them. CDR3 protein: CASSSPPGETQYF. The CDR3 bases are TGTGCCAGCAGCTCCCCCCCGGGGGAGACCCAGTACTTC.

The rearrangement links TRBV7-2 to TRBJ2-1, with D perhaps TRBD2 (7 bases). The CDR3 is 13 amino acids. Trimming cost V 2 bases and J 7 bases, with 9 bases left between them. The germline V gene encodes CDR1 SGHTA and CDR2 FQGNSA. Here the CDR3 reads CASSLRGANEQFF. In DNA form, the CDR3 reads TGTGCCAGCAGCTTACGGGGGGCAAATGAGCAGTTCTTC.

The CDR3: CASSGGLAGNNEQFF. For the CDR3, the DNA is TGTGCCAGCAGCGGGGGACTAGCGGGAAACAATGAGCAGTTCTTC. The chain couples TRBV9 to TRBJ2-1, with 13 bases fitting TRBD2. CDR1 and CDR2 (germline): SGDLS, YYNGEE. The V and J ends lost 3 bases and 5 bases, in that order; junction bases with no gene match: 2. There are 15 residues in the CDR3. Using reference TRBV9 and TRBJ2-1 for the parts outside the CDR3, the full variable domain is DSGVTQTPKHLITATGQRVTLRCSPRSGDLSVYWYQQSLDQGLQFLIQYYNGEERAKGNILERFSAQQFPDLHSELNLSSLELGDSALYFCASSGGLAGNNEQFFGPGTRLTVL.

The chain joins TRBV20-1 to TRBJ2-5, with TRBD2 as a possible D gene (6 bases). This CDR3 region has 11 residues. Germline V gene lookup returns CDR1 DFQATT and CDR2 SNEGSKA (reference sequence). Trimming stripped 5 bases from V and 5 bases from J, with 9 bases between. The CDR3, as DNA: TGCAGTGCTCGGAGCGGGGAGACCCAGTACTTC. This gives the protein CSARSGETQYF.

CDR3 DNA sequence: TGTGCCAGCAGCCCCCGTACTAGGTACAATGAGCAGTTCTTC. Protein product: CASSPRTRYNEQFF. The chain joins TRBV7-2 to TRBJ2-1; possibly TRBD2 for D (5 bases). The V end lost 5 bases, the J end lost 4 bases, and 12 bases lay between the germline ends. The germline V gene has CDR1 SGHTA and CDR2 FQGNSA. CDR3 size: 14 residues.

The V and J genes are TRBV11-2 and TRBJ1-2; unclear D gene. The CDR3 loop spans 17 amino acids. Per the germline V gene, CDR1 is SGHAT and CDR2 is FQNNGV. With 0 bases removed from V and 0 bases from J, the gap between germline ends came to 14 bases. The CDR3 is CASSLDMGQVANYGYTF. The CDR3 nucleotides are TGTGCCAGCAGCTTAGACATGGGTCAAGTAGCTAACTATGGCTACACCTTC.

The CDR3 region is CSVQQGTGTQYF. The DNA for the CDR3 is TGCAGCGTCCAACAGGGTACTGGGACCCAGTACTTC. The rearrangement uses TRBV29-1 and TRBJ2-5; TRBD1 might be the D (6 bases). Germline CDR1 reads SQVTM; CDR2 reads ANQGSEA. The CDR3 consists of 12 residues. The germline V and J ends were trimmed by 6 bases and 7 bases, with 15 bases remaining between them.

This sequence joins TRBV7-1 and TRBJ2-5; weak D call: TRBD2 (5 bases). TRBV7-1 is an ORF; its function is uncertain. The ends were cut back, 3 bases at V and 5 bases at J, with 10 bases in the middle. The CDR3 has 13 residues. Here the CDR3 reads CASSSPPGETQYF. The CDR3 coding sequence is TGTGCCAGCAGCTCCCCCCCGGGGGAGACCCAGTACTTC.

The CDR3: CASSPGSQETQYF. CDR3 nucleotides: TGTGCCAGCTCACCGGGCTCCCAAGAGACCCAGTACTTC. The chain is built from TRBV18 and TRBJ2-5; D gene ambiguous. CDR3 length: 13 residues. Trimming removed 3 bases from V and 1 base from J, with 6 bases in between. The germline V gene encodes CDR1 KGHSH and CDR2 LQKENI. Complete variable domain (other parts from reference TRBV18 and TRBJ2-5): NAGVMQNPRHLVRRRGQEARLRCSPMKGHSHVYWYRQLPEEGLKFMVYLQKENIIDESGMPKERFSAEFPKEGPSILRIQQVVRGDSAAYFCASSPGSQETQYFGPGTRLLVL.

V and J are TRBV30 and TRBJ1-6, with D maybe TRBD1 (6 bases). The CDR3 extends over 14 amino acids. V lost 0 bases to trimming and J lost 7 bases, with 10 bases between them. Looked up from germline, CDR1 is GTSNPN and CDR2 is SVGIG (reference sequence). CDR3 sequence reads: CAWSVIGGNSPLHF. The CDR3 DNA reads as TGTGCCTGGAGTGTTATAGGGGGGAATTCACCCCTCCACTTT.

This chain connects TRBV28 to TRBJ2-2; the match to TRBD2 covers 7 bases. V was pared by 6 bases and J by 0 bases, with 7 bases of the junction left unmatched. This CDR3 comprises 16 residues. Germline CDR1 and CDR2: MDHEN and SYDVKM. In DNA, the CDR3 is TGTGCCAGCAGACCAAGGGCGGGAGCGAACACCGGGGAGCTGTTTTTT. Translating gives CASRPRAGANTGELFF.

The CDR3 sequence is CASRPLLRSGNEQYF. The CDR3 DNA sequence: TGTGCCAGCAGGCCCTTACTCAGGTCGGGGAACGAGCAGTACTTC. This rearrangement joins TRBV7-9 to TRBJ2-7, with D possibly TRBD2 on 5 matching bases. The length of the CDR3 is 15 residues. Trimming removed 6 bases from V and 5 bases from J, with 20 bases in between. Germline CDR1 is SEHNR and CDR2 is FQNEAQ (reference sequence).

This chain links TRBV11-1 with TRBJ1-2; D is undetermined. V was clipped by 5 bases and J by 3 bases, with 16 bases between them. The CDR3 loop spans 15 amino acids. CDR1 is SGHAT, CDR2 FQDESV, per germline (reference sequence). The CDR3 region is CASSIDSTGDYGYTF. The CDR3, as DNA: TGTGCCAGCAGCATAGACTCAACCGGGGACTATGGCTACACCTTC.